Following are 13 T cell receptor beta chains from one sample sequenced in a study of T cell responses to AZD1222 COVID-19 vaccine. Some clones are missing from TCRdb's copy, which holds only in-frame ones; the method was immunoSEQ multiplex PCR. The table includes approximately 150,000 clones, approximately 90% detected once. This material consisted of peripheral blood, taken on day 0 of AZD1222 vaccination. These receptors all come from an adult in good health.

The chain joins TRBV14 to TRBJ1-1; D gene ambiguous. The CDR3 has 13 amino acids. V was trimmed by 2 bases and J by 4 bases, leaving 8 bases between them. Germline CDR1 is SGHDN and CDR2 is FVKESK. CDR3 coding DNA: TGTGCCAGCAGCCAACGGCGCCGCACTGAAGCTTTCTTT. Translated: CASSQRRRTEAFF. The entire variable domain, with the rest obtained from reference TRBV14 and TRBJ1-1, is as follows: EAGVTQFPSHSVIEKGQTVTLRCDPISGHDNLYWYRRVMGKEIKFLLHFVKESKQDESGMPNNRFLAERTGGTYSTLKVQPAELEDSGVYFCASSQRRRTEAFFGQGTRLTVV.

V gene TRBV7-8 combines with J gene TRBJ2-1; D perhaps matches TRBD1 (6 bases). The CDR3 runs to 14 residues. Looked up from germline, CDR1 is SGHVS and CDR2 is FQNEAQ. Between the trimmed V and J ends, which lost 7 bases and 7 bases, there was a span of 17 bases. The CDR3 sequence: CASTRGGTSNEQFF. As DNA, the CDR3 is TGTGCCAGCACCCGAGGGGGAACTTCTAATGAGCAGTTCTTC.

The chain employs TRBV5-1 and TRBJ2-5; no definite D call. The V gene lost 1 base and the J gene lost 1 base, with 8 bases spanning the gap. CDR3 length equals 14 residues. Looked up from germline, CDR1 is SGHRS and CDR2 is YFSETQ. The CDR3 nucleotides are TGCGCCAGCAGCTTGTTTGGGTCCCAAGAGACCCAGTACTTC. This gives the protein CASSLFGSQETQYF. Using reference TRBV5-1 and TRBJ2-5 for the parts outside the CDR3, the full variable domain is KAGVTQTPRYLIKTRGQQVTLSCSPISGHRSVSWYQQTPGQGLQFLFEYFSETQRNKGNFPGRFSGRQFSNSRSEMNVSTLELGDSALYLCASSLFGSQETQYFGPGTRLLVL.

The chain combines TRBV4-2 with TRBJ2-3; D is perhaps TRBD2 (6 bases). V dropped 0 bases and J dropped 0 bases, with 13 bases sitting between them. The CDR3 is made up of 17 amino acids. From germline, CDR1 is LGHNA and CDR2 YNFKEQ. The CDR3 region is CASSQDVASESTDTQYF. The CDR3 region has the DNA TGTGCCAGCAGCCAAGACGTGGCTAGCGAGAGCACAGATACGCAGTATTTT.

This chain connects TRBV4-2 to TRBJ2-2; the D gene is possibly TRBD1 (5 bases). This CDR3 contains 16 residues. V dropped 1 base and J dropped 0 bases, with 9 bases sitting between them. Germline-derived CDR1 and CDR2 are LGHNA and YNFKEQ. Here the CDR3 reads CASSQGRQTNTGELFF. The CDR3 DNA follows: TGTGCCAGCAGCCAAGGGAGACAGACGAACACCGGGGAGCTGTTTTTT.

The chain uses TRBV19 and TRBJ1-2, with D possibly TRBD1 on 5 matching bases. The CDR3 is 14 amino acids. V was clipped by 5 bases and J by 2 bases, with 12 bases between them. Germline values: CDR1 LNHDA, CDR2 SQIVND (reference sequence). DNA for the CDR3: TGTGCCAGTAGTCCCCAGGGCCGAAACTATGGCTACACCTTC. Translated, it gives CASSPQGRNYGYTF.

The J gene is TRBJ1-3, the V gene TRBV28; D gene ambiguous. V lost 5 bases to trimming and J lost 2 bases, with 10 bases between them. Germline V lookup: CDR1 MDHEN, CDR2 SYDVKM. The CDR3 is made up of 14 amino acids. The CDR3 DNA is TGTGCCAGCAGTCCGACCTGGGCTGGAAACACCATATATTTT. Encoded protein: CASSPTWAGNTIYF. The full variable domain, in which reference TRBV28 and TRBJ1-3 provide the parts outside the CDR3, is DVKVTQSSRYLVKRTGEKVFLECVQDMDHENMFWYRQDPGLGLRLIYFSYDVKMKEKGDIPEGYSVSREKKERFSLILESASTNQTSMYLCASSPTWAGNTIYFGEGSWLTVV.

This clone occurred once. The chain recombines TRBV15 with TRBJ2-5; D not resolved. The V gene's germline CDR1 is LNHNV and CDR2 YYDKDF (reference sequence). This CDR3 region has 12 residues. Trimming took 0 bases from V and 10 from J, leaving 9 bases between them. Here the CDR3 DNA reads TGTGCCACCAGCAGAGATCGACTGGGCCAGTACTTC. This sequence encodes CATSRDRLGQYF.

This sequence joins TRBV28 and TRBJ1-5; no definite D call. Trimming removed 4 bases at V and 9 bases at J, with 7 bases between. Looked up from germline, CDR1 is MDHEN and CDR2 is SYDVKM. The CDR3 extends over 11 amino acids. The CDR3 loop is CASSWDGPQHF. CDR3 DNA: TGTGCCAGCAGTTGGGATGGGCCCCAGCATTTT.

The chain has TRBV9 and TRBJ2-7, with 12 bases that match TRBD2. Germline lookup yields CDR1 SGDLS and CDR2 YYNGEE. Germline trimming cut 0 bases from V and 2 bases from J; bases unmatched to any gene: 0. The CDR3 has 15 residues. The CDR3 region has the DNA TGTGCCAGCAGCGTAGGGACTAGCGGGACCTACGAGCAGTACTTC. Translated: CASSVGTSGTYEQYF.

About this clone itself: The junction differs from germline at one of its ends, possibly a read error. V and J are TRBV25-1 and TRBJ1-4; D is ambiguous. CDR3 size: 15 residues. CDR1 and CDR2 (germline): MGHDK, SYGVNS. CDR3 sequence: CASGEREPNREKLFF. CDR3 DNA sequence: TGTGCCAGCGGTGAAAGGGAGCCCAATCGAGAAAAACTGTTTTTT.

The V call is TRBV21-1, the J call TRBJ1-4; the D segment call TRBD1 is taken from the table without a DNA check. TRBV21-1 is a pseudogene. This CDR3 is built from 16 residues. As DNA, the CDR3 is TGTGCCAGCAGCACTACCGGGACAGGGAATAATGAAAAACTGTTTTTT. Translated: CASSTTGTGNNEKLFF.

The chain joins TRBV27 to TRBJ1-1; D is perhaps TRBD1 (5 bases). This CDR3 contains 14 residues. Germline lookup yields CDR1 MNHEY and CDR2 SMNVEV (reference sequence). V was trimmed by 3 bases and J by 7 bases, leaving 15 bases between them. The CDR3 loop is CASSFRGPANEAFF. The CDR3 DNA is TGTGCCAGCAGTTTCCGGGGACCTGCTAATGAAGCTTTCTTT.